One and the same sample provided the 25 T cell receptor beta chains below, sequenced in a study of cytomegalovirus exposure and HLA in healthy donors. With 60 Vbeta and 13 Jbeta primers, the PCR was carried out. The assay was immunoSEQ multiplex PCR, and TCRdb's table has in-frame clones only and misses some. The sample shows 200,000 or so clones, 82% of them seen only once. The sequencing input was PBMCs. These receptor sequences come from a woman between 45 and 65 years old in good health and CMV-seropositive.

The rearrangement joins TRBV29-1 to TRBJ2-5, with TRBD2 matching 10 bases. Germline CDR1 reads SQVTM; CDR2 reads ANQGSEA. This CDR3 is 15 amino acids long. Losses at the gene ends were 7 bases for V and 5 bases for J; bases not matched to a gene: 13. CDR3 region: CSAGGASGSGETQYF. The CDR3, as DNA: TGCAGCGCCGGTGGGGCTAGCGGGAGTGGGGAGACCCAGTACTTC.

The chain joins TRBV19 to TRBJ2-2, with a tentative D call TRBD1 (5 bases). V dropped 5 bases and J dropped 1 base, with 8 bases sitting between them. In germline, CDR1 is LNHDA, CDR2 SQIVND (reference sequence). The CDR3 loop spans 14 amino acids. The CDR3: CASSLTGNTGELFF. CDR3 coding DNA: TGTGCCAGTAGTCTTACAGGGAACACCGGGGAGCTGTTTTTT.

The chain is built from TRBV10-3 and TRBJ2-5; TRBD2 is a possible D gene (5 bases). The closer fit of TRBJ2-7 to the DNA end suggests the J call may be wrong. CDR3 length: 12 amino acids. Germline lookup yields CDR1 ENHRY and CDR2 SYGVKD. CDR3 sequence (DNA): TGTGCCATCAGTGGGAGGAGGAACGAGCAGTACTTC. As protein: CAISGRRNEQYF.

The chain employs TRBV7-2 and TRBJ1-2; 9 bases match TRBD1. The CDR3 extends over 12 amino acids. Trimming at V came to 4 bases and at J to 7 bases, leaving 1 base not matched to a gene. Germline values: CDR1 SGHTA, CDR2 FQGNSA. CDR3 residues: CASSSTGGGYTF. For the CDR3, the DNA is TGTGCCAGCAGCTCGACAGGGGGTGGCTACACCTTC.

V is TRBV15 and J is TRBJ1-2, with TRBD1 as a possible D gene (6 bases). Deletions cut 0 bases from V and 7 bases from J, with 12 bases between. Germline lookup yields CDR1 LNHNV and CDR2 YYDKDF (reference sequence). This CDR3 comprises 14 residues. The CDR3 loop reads CATSRDRGSPGYTF. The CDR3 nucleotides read TGTGCCACCAGCAGAGACAGGGGAAGTCCTGGCTACACCTTC. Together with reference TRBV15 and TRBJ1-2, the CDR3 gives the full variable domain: DAMVIQNPRYQVTQFGKPVTLSCSQTLNHNVMYWYQQKSSQAPKLLFHYYDKDFNNEADTPDNFQSRRPNTSFCFLDIRSPGLGDTAMYLCATSRDRGSPGYTFGSGTRLTVV.

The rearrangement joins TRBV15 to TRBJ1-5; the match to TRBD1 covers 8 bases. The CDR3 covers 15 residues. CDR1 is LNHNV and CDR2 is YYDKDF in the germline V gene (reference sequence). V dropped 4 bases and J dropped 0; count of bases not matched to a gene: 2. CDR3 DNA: TGTGCCACCAGCAATCAGGGGGCTAGCAATCAGCCCCAGCATTTT. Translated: CATSNQGASNQPQHF. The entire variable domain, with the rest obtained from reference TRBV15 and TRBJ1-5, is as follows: DAMVIQNPRYQVTQFGKPVTLSCSQTLNHNVMYWYQQKSSQAPKLLFHYYDKDFNNEADTPDNFQSRRPNTSFCFLDIRSPGLGDTAMYLCATSNQGASNQPQHFGDGTRLSIL.

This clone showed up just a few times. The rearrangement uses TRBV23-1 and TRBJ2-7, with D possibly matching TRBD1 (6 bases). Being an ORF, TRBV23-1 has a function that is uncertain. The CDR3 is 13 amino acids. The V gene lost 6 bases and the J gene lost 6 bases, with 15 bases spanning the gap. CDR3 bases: TGCGCCAGCAGAACAGGGAAGGGTTGCGAGCAGTACTTC. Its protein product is CASRTGKGCEQYF.

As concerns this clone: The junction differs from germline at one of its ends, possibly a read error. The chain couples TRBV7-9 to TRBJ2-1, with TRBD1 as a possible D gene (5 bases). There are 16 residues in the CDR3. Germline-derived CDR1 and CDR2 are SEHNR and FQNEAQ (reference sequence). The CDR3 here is CSSSLSSPGQNNEQFF. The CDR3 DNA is TGTTCCAGCAGCTTAAGTAGTCCAGGGCAGAACAATGAGCAGTTCTTC.

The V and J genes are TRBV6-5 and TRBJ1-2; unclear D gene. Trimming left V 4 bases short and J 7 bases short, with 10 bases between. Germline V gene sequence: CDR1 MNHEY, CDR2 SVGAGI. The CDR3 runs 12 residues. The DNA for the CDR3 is TGTGCCAGCAGTTCGGAGAGAGGTGGCTACACCTTC. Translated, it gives CASSSERGGYTF.

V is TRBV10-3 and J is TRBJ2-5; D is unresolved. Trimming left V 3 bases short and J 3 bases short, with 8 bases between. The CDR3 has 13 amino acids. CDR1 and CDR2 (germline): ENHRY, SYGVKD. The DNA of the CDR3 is TGTGCCATCAGTGAAAGAACTGAAGAGACCCAGTACTTC. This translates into CAISERTEETQYF.

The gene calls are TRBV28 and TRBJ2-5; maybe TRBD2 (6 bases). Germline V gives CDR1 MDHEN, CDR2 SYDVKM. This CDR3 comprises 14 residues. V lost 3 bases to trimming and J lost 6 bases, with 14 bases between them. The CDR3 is CASSFNAGRKTQYF. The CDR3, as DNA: TGTGCCAGCAGTTTTAACGCAGGGAGGAAGACCCAGTACTTC.

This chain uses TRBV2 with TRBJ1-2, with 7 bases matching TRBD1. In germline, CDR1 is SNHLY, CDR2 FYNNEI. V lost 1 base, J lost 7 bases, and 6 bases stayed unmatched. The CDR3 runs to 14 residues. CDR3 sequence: CASSEEGAVRGYTF. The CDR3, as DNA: TGTGCCAGCAGTGAAGAGGGGGCTGTTCGTGGCTACACCTTC.

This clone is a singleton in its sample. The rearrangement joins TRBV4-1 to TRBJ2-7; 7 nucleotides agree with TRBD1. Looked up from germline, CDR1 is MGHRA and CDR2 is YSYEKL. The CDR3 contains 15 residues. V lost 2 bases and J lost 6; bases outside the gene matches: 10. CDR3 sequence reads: CASSQTLRDSGEQYF. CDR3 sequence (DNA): TGCGCCAGCAGCCAAACCCTCCGGGACAGTGGCGAGCAGTACTTC.

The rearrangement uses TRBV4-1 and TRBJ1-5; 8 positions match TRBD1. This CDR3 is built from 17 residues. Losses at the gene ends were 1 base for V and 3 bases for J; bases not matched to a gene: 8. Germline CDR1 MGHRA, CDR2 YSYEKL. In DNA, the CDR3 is TGCGCCAGCAGCCAAGGCACGCAGGGGGCTGACAATCAGCCCCAGCATTTT. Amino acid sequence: CASSQGTQGADNQPQHF.

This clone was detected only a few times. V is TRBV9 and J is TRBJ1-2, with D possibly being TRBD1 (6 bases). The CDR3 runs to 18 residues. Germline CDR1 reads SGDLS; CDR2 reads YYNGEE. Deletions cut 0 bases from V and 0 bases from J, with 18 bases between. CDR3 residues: CASSVGPDTGFTNYGYTF. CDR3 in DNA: TGTGCCAGCAGCGTAGGCCCCGACACAGGGTTTACTAACTATGGCTACACCTTC.

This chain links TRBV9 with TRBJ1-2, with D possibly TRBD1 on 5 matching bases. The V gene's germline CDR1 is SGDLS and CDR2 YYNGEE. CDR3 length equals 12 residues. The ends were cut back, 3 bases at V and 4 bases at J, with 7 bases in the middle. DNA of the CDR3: TGTGCCAGCAGCGCGGACACCTATGGCTACACCTTC. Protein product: CASSADTYGYTF.

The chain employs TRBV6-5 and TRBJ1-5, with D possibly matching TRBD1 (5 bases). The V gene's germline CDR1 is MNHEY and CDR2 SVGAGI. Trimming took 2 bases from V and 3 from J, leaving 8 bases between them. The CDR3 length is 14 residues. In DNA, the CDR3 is TGTGCCAGCAGTTACCAGGGCTACAATCAGCCCCAGCATTTT. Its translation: CASSYQGYNQPQHF.

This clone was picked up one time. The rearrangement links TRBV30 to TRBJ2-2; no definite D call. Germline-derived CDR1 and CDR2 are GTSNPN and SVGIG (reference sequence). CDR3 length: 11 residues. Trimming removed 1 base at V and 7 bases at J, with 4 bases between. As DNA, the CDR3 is TGTGCCTGGAGTGCTAACGGGGAGCTGTTTTTT. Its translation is CAWSANGELFF. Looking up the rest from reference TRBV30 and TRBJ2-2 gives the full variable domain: SQTIHQWPATLVQPVGSPLSLECTVEGTSNPNLYWYRQAAGRGLQLLFYSVGIGQISSEVPQNLSASRPQDRQFILSSKKLLLSDSGFYLCAWSANGELFFGEGSRLTVL.

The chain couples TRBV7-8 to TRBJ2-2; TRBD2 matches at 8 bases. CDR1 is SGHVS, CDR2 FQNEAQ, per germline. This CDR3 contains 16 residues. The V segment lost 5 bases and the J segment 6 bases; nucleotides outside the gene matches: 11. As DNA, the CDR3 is TGTGCCAGCAGCCTTGTCGCGGGGGGCATCTCCGGGGAGCTGTTTTTT. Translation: CASSLVAGGISGELFF. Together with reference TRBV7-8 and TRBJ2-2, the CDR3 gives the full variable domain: GAGVSQSPRYKVAKRGQDVALRCDPISGHVSLFWYQQALGQGPEFLTYFQNEAQLDKSGLPSDRFFAERPEGSVSTLKIQRTQQEDSAVYLCASSLVAGGISGELFFGEGSRLTVL.

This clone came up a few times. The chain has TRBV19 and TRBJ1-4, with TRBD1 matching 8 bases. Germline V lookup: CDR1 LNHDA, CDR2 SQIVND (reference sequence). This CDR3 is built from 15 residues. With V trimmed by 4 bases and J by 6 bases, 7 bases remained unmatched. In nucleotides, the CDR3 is TGTGCCAGTAGTACGCAGGGGGCGCGGGATGAAAAACTGTTTTTT. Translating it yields CASSTQGARDEKLFF.

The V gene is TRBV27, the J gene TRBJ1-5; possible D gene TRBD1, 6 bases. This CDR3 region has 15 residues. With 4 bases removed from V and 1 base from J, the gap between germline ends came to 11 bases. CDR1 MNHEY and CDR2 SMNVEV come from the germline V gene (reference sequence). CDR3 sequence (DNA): TGTGCCAGCAGTTCACAGGGTGTAAGCAATCAGCCCCAGCATTTT. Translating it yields CASSSQGVSNQPQHF.

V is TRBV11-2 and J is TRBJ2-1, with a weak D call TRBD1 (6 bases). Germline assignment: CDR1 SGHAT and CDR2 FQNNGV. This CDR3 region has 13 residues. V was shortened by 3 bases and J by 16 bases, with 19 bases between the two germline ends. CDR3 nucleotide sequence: TGTGCCAGCAGCTTTTTAGGGGGAAGACCGGAATTCTTC. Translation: CASSFLGGRPEFF.

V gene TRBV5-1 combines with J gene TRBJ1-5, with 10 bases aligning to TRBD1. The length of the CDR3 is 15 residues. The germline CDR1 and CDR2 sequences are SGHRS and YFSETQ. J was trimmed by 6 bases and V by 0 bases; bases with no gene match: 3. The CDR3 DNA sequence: TGCGCCAGCAGCTTGGAGGGGACAGGGGTTCAGCCCCAGCATTTT. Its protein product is CASSLEGTGVQPQHF.

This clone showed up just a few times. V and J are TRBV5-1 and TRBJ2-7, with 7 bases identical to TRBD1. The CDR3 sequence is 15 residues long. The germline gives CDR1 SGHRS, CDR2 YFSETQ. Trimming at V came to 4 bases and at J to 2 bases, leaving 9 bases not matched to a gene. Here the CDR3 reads CASSLAVTGAYEQYF. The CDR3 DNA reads TGCGCCAGCAGCCTAGCTGTAACAGGGGCCTACGAGCAGTACTTC.

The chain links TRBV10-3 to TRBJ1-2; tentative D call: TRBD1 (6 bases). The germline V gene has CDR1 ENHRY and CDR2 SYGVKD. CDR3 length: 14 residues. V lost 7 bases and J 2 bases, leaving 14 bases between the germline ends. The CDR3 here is CAINQGRANYGYTF. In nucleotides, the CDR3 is TGTGCCATCAACCAGGGGAGGGCGAACTATGGCTACACCTTC.